Listed below are T cell receptor beta chains from one sample, sequenced in a study of early T cells in non-severe SARS-CoV-2 infection. MiXCR was run by TCRdb on the 5' RACE reads, yielding one entry per CDR3 protein. The sample consists of tens of thousands of distinct CDR3 sequences, under 7.5% of them appearing once. This specimen consisted of whole blood, obtained at baseline. These receptors were collected from an adult who was a healthcare worker with PCR-confirmed SARS-CoV-2 infection or an uninfected control (not recorded which). Each CDR3 is given with its conserved first and last residue. The order of the fields is V gene, CDR3 protein.

V: TRBV10-3; CDR3: CASRGGDSNQPQHF
V: TRBV11-2; CDR3: CASSPGGLSGETQYF
V: TRBV9; CDR3: CASSPNAGGTDTQYF
V: TRBV4-1; CDR3: CASSHGGNSGNTIYF
V: TRBV7-2; CDR3: CASSPTGGGEQYF
V: TRBV12-3/TRBV12-4; CDR3: CASSFWNTGELFF
V: TRBV4-2; CDR3: CASSQAMQETQYF
V: TRBV9; CDR3: CASSVGTRSEAFF
V: TRBV13; CDR3: CASTLQGGYGYTF
V: TRBV4-1; CDR3: CASSQEAAGGPGGEQFF
V: TRBV5-5; CDR3: CASSLHSTGEAEQYF
V: TRBV7-9; CDR3: CASSLEVPGQSYTF
V: TRBV20-1; CDR3: CSASSLRRIEQYF
V: TRBV6-6; CDR3: CASSPSGSSGNTIYF
V: TRBV18; CDR3: CASSRDREQPQHF
V: TRBV14; CDR3: CASSHPPSGTQETQYF
V: TRBV3-1; CDR3: CASSKGLSYEQYF
V: TRBV18; CDR3: CASSPQLAGEKETQYF
V: TRBV7-2; CDR3: CASSWTGKETQYF
V: TRBV10-2; CDR3: CASKHSTDTQYF
V: TRBV7-2; CDR3: CASSFQPGLAASTDTQYF
V: TRBV5-1; CDR3: CASSPGQGGTGELFF
V: TRBV7-9; CDR3: CASSYKHAFEQFF
V: TRBV10-3; CDR3: CAISPQGAGTDTQYF
V: TRBV4-1; CDR3: CASSQDRAGKNTEAFF
V: TRBV6-2/TRBV6-3; CDR3: CASSYTGSGKPQHF
V: TRBV18; CDR3: CASSWDRGLHGYTF
V: TRBV24-1; CDR3: CATSFGSAQYF
V: TRBV6-2/TRBV6-3; CDR3: CASSSDERTEAFF
V: TRBV12-3/TRBV12-4; CDR3: CASSFTGTRSEQYF
V: TRBV29-1; CDR3: CSVEEFYEQYF
V: TRBV7-2; CDR3: CASSLRLAREQYF
V: TRBV6-5; CDR3: CASSYLPGTNEQFF